The next 25 T cell receptor beta chains were all read from a single sample in a study of T cells in Graves' hyperthyroidism and ophthalmopathy. Amplification yielded TCR beta CDR3 regions, with RNA transcripts as the source. With the HTBI primer set, the TCR CDR3 went through a first round of RT-PCR. TCRdb ran MiXCR on the multiplex PCR reads and lists one entry per CDR3 protein. The data show 650,000 to 750,000 distinct CDR3 sequences, about 15% seen once. The sequenced sample consisted of blood. These receptors were taken from a woman in her late teens or twenties with Graves' hyperthyroidism.

This clonotype turned up a few times. V is TRBV4-1 and J is TRBJ1-1; D ambiguous. With 1 base removed from V and 5 bases from J, the gap between germline ends came to 14 bases. Germline V CDR1 and CDR2: MGHRA, YSYEKL. CDR3 size: 15 residues. The CDR3 sequence is CASSQVSTLGTEAFF. CDR3 in DNA: TGCGCCAGCAGCCAAGTTTCGACTTTGGGGACTGAAGCTTTCTTT.

About this clonotype itself: A read error is possible here, since a much larger clone lies one base away. The V gene is TRBV12-3 or TRBV12-4, the J gene TRBJ2-5; D possibly corresponds to TRBD1 (6 bases). Trimming cost V 8 bases and J 4 bases, with 17 bases left between them. The CDR3 has 14 residues. The CDR3 loop is CASGPTGERETQYF. The CDR3, as DNA: TGTGCCAGCGGCCCGACAGGTGAAAGAGAGACCCAGTACTTC.

This clonotype was detected ten times or more. This chain uses TRBV3-1 with TRBJ2-1; D is possibly TRBD1 or TRBD2 (5 bases each). This CDR3 comprises 15 residues. Germline-derived CDR1 and CDR2 are LGHDT and YNNKEL (reference sequence). With 0 bases removed from V and 7 bases from J, the gap between germline ends came to 13 bases. The CDR3 sequence is CASSQDLGENNEQFF. In nucleotides, the CDR3 is TGTGCCAGCAGCCAAGATCTGGGGGAGAATAATGAGCAGTTCTTC.

The chain couples TRBV18 to TRBJ2-1; the D is unclear. The V gene's germline CDR1 is KGHSH and CDR2 LQKENI. The CDR3 has 16 amino acids. V was clipped by 3 bases and J by 0 bases, with 12 bases between them. For the CDR3, the DNA is TGTGCCAGCTCACCCAAGGGCCTCGTCTCCTACAATGAGCAGTTCTTC. It specifies CASSPKGLVSYNEQFF. The full variable domain, rest sourced from reference TRBV18 and TRBJ2-1, is NAGVMQNPRHLVRRRGQEARLRCSPMKGHSHVYWYRQLPEEGLKFMVYLQKENIIDESGMPKERFSAEFPKEGPSILRIQQVVRGDSAAYFCASSPKGLVSYNEQFFGPGTRLTVL.

The J gene is TRBJ2-7, the V gene TRBV12-3 or TRBV12-4, with TRBD2 as a possible D gene (5 bases). The CDR3 length is 16 residues. V lost 6 bases, J lost 0 bases, and 18 bases lay in between. This CDR3 reads CASSLGELRASYEQYF. The CDR3 DNA reads TGTGCCAGCAGCCTCGGGGAGTTGAGGGCCTCCTACGAGCAGTACTTC.

A few counts support this clonotype. It may be a read error: a sequence one base away is much more abundant. J is TRBJ1-5 and V is TRBV30; unclear D gene. This CDR3 is 14 amino acids long. In germline, CDR1 is GTSNPN, CDR2 SVGIG (reference sequence). The CDR3 DNA reads TGTGCCTGGAGTCCCGGGCAAGGCAATCGGCCCCAGCATTTT. This codes for CAWSPGQGNRPQHF. The entire variable domain, with the rest obtained from reference TRBV30 and TRBJ1-5, is as follows: SQTIHQWPATLVQPVGSPLSLECTVEGTSNPNLYWYRQAAGRGLQLLFYSVGIGQISSEVPQNLSASRPQDRQFILSSKKLLLSDSGFYLCAWSPGQGNRPQHFGDGTRLSIL.

This clonotype came up many times. V gene TRBV3-1 combines with J gene TRBJ1-1; 8 bases align to TRBD1. This CDR3 spans 14 amino acids. Germline CDR1 reads LGHDT; CDR2 reads YNNKEL (reference sequence). With 3 bases clipped from V and 0 bases from J, the junction kept 0 bases outside the gene matches. CDR3 loop: CASSHRGLNTEAFF. CDR3 nucleotide sequence: TGTGCCAGCAGCCACAGGGGGCTGAACACTGAAGCTTTCTTT.

A word on this clonotype: A read error may explain this, as a much larger clone is one base away. The rearrangement links TRBV2 to TRBJ1-6, with D unclear. The CDR3 is made up of 15 amino acids. Germline CDR1 and CDR2: SNHLY and FYNNEI. CDR3: CASSEKLAVYSSLHF. The CDR3 region has the DNA TGTGCCAGCAGTGAAAAGTTGGCAGTTTATTCATCCCTCCACTTT.

This clonotype was seen a few times. CDR3 DNA: TGTGCCAGTAGTATAGACGTCAGGAGAAGAGGCTCACCCCTCCACTTT. It yields the protein CASSIDVRRRGSPLHF. The chain joins TRBV19 to TRBJ1-6; D is unresolved. Germline V gives CDR1 LNHDA, CDR2 SQIVND (reference sequence). The CDR3 totals 16 residues. Trimming shortened V by 0 bases and J by 10 bases, and 16 bases separated the two germline ends.

There are many counts of this clonotype. The genes are TRBV12-3 or TRBV12-4 and TRBJ2-5; the D is unclear. The CDR3 contains 12 residues. Deletions cut 4 bases from V and 5 bases from J, with 8 bases between. The CDR3 loop reads CASSSKLETQYF. The CDR3 nucleotides read TGTGCCAGCAGTTCCAAATTGGAGACCCAGTACTTC.

At least ten counts were recorded for this clonotype. The V gene is TRBV7-9, the J gene TRBJ2-3; 7 positions match TRBD2. The CDR3 runs 18 residues. Germline V CDR1 and CDR2: SEHNR, FQNEAQ (reference sequence). The V segment lost 1 base and the J segment 0 bases; nucleotides outside the gene matches: 10. CDR3 in DNA: TGTGCCAGCAGCTTAGTGCGCGCGGGAGCTAGCAGCACAGATACGCAGTATTTT. It is translated as CASSLVRAGASSTDTQYF.

Many counts were recorded for this clonotype. This chain joins TRBV5-8 and TRBJ2-3; a possible D gene is TRBD1 (6 bases). CDR1 and CDR2 (germline): SGHTS, YDEGEE. Trimming removed 0 bases at V and 0 bases at J, with 11 bases between. This CDR3 has 16 residues. CDR3 loop: CASSLGGPFSTDTQYF. Written as DNA, the CDR3 is TGTGCCAGCAGCTTGGGGGGGCCATTCAGCACAGATACGCAGTATTTT.

This clonotype was seen ten or more times. The genes are TRBV6-1 and TRBJ2-1; 9 bases agree with TRBD2. Germline assignment: CDR1 MNHNS and CDR2 SASEGT. This CDR3 has 15 amino acids. Trimming at V came to 2 bases and at J to 4 bases, leaving 3 bases not matched to a gene. Written as DNA, the CDR3 is TGTGCCAGCAGTGAACACACTAGCGGGTACAATGAGCAGTTCTTC. This sequence encodes CASSEHTSGYNEQFF.

This clonotype was observed many times. This rearrangement joins TRBV28 to TRBJ2-1, with TRBD2 matching 13 bases. V was pared by 11 bases and J by 7 bases, with 11 bases of the junction left unmatched. CDR3 size: 15 residues. CDR1 is MDHEN, CDR2 SYDVKM, per germline. The CDR3 DNA reads TGTGCCTCTCGCCAGGGGACTAGCGGGATGAATGAGCAGTTCTTC. This gives the protein CASRQGTSGMNEQFF.

This sequence joins TRBV27 and TRBJ1-2; TRBD1 matches at 7 bases. The CDR3 runs to 12 residues. CDR1 and CDR2 (germline): MNHEY, SMNVEV (reference sequence). After removal of 6 bases from V and 7 bases from J, the junction contained 5 bases not matched to a gene. The CDR3 reads CASSKDRTGYTF. The CDR3 DNA sequence: TGTGCCAGCAGCAAGGACAGGACTGGCTACACCTTC.

There are many counts of this clonotype. The chain couples TRBV12-3 or TRBV12-4 to TRBJ2-4; 11 nucleotides align to TRBD2. The CDR3 contains 16 residues. V lost 5 bases, J lost 6 bases, and 9 bases stayed unmatched. Here the CDR3 reads CASSTGTSGRGNIQYF. CDR3 DNA: TGTGCCAGCAGTACCGGGACTAGCGGAAGGGGAAACATTCAGTACTTC.

This clonotype was picked up many times. The chain carries TRBV6-1 and TRBJ2-2, with D perhaps assigned TRBD1 or TRBD2 (5 bases each). Germline V gene data show CDR1 as MNHNS and CDR2 as SASEGT. The CDR3 is 15 amino acids. Trimming took off 7 bases at V and 7 bases at J, with 19 bases between the two ends. The CDR3 loop reads CASMRDGFQSGELFF. The CDR3, as DNA: TGTGCCAGCATGAGGGACGGATTCCAGAGCGGGGAGCTGTTTTTT.

At least ten counts were recorded for this clonotype. The V call is TRBV29-1, the J call TRBJ2-5; D gene unclear. Germline CDR1 reads SQVTM; CDR2 reads ANQGSEA. This CDR3 contains 13 residues. Trimming removed 6 bases from V and 2 bases from J, with 13 bases in between. The CDR3 coding sequence is TGCAGCGTCACCTGGTCAGCTCAAGAGACCCAGTACTTC. It yields the protein CSVTWSAQETQYF.

This clonotype occurred many times. The chain combines TRBV2 with TRBJ1-1; D gene uncertain. The CDR3 length is 15 residues. Trimming removed 3 bases from V and 5 bases from J, with 16 bases in between. Germline V gene sequence: CDR1 SNHLY, CDR2 FYNNEI. The CDR3 DNA is TGTGCCAGCAGTGAGGGGAACCGAGGTTCGACTGAAGCTTTCTTT. Translation gives CASSEGNRGSTEAFF.

This chain joins TRBV6-1 and TRBJ1-1; 9 nucleotides align to TRBD1. The length of the CDR3 is 13 residues. Germline-derived CDR1 and CDR2 are MNHNS and SASEGT. V dropped 7 bases and J dropped 7; count of bases not matched to a gene: 7. Here the CDR3 DNA reads TGTGCCAGCATACGGACAGGGGATAATGAAGCTTTCTTT. It is translated as CASIRTGDNEAFF.

Comment on this clonotype: A read error may produce the germline difference seen at one junction end. V gene TRBV19 combines with J gene TRBJ1-5; a possible D gene is TRBD1 (6 bases). CDR1 and CDR2 from the germline V gene are LNHDA and SQIVND (reference sequence). This CDR3 spans 14 amino acids. In nucleotides, the CDR3 is TGTGCCACCCGGACGGGGGCTAGCAGTCAGCCCCAGCATTTT. Its translation is CATRTGASSQPQHF.

The sample holds a few counts of this clonotype. The J gene is TRBJ2-1, the V gene TRBV19; unclear D gene. The CDR3 runs to 15 residues. The V end was cut by 4 bases, the J end by 5 bases, with 15 bases between. The germline CDR1 and CDR2 sequences are LNHDA and SQIVND (reference sequence). The CDR3 DNA reads as TGTGCCAGTAGTACAGGAGATCGAAGCGACAATGAGCAGTTCTTC. Protein sequence: CASSTGDRSDNEQFF.

This clonotype has just a few counts. The rearrangement joins TRBV19 to TRBJ2-1, with D perhaps TRBD2 (6 bases). The V end lost 10 bases, the J end lost 0 bases, and 16 bases lay between the germline ends. The CDR3 is 15 residues long. Looked up from germline, CDR1 is LNHDA and CDR2 is SQIVND (reference sequence). This CDR3 reads CATAWGVSSYNEQFF. In DNA form, the CDR3 reads TGTGCCACCGCCTGGGGGGTAAGCTCCTACAATGAGCAGTTCTTC.

This clonotype occurred a few times. CDR3 nucleotides: TGTGCCAGCAGCTTAGAGGTTAGCAATCAGCCCCAGCATTTT. Translation: CASSLEVSNQPQHF. This rearrangement joins TRBV7-2 to TRBJ1-5, with D hard to call. The V end was cut by 1 base, the J end by 0 bases, with 4 bases between. In germline, CDR1 is SGHTA, CDR2 FQGNSA. CDR3 length: 14 amino acids.

J is TRBJ1-5 and V is TRBV12-3 or TRBV12-4, with D maybe TRBD1 (6 bases). V lost 6 bases and J lost 0, with 15 bases in between. CDR3 length: 16 amino acids. CDR3 nucleotides: TGTGCCAGCAGGGCAGGGGTCTGGGGTAGCAATCAGCCCCAGCATTTT. Translated, it gives CASRAGVWGSNQPQHF.